This TCR beta chain was recorded in a study of siplizumab effects on memory and regulatory T cells (dated by TCRdb to between 2017 and 2020). For context, the study as a whole: The study examined how the anti-CD2 antibody siplizumab affects alloreactive T-cell subsets in allogeneic mixed lymphocyte reactions built from human PBMCs. Here is what the overall study found, with its caveats: Among mappable alloreactive CD4+ clones, an average Treg-derived fraction of roughly 70% was observed with siplizumab, compared with roughly 27% in control reactions. For roughly 75-96% of proliferating CD4+ or CD8+ clones, no naive or memory phenotype could be assigned. Compared with memory T cells, unstimulated naive T cells appeared more diverse, and naive cells seemed to make a substantial contribution to the alloresponse. Because sequences below about 10^-5 frequency were poorly captured, only a minor fraction of alloreactive clones could be mapped to unstimulated subsets. Siplizumab significantly lowered the cumulative frequency of alloreactive sequences that could be traced to unstimulated CD4+ memory T cells. Whether proliferating Tregs from siplizumab cultures were suppressive was not functionally confirmed.

Additional sequencing covered unstimulated subsets from a few donor pairs, namely CD8+ effector memory, CD4+ naive, CD8+ TEMRA, CD4+ memory and CD8+ naive. Sorted unstimulated T cells and proliferating T cells recovered from mixed lymphocyte reactions underwent TCRbeta CDR3 sequencing. Fresh whole blood from fewer than twelve HLA-typed healthy donors was used to isolate PBMCs. With regard to this clone: Its antigen has not been determined. Per-base qualities were not stored, and no clone one base away is much larger.

The junction carries 8 bases between V and J, which are trimmed by 10 bases and 2 bases respectively. The germline V gene yields MNHNS for CDR1 and SASEGT for CDR2. The CDR3 spans 11 residues, from the cysteine through the phenylalanine. Only the CDR3 DNA is retained, 33 bases long and in frame from the first base. Libraries were prepared through the immunoSEQ multiplex PCR assay. Around 100,000 TCR templates per sample were assayed by the deep sequencing platform. Genomic DNA extracted from sorted T cells was used for TCRbeta CDR3 sequencing. In the original analysis: Clonal analysis of TCRbeta CDR3 data was done in the R programming language. Alloreactive CD4+ and CD8+ clones were defined by comparing unstimulated samples with post-reaction CFSE-low samples. Regulatory or non-regulatory origin of alloreactive CD4+ clones was assigned by matching sequences to the sorted unstimulated Treg and non-Treg repertoires. What TCRdb holds here is the immuneACCESS table cut down to in-frame rearrangements. Part of the clones is not present; checked against another copy, under half of the missing clones reflect an unresolved V gene, and the others are unexplained. V, J and clone size are taken as reported in that table, and D and trimming were inferred from the DNA itself. Within this sample are about 50,000 clones, with under 98% of them counted one time only. 0.55% to 0.65% of the sample is taken by the ten largest.

The V gene is TRBV6-1 and the J gene is TRBJ2-5, with no confidently assigned D gene. Sequenced material: naive CD4+ T cells sorted from blood. The intended sense of this specimen's cell subset or site label: unstimulated naive T cells. The source of this sequence is a human donor in good health. The nucleotides are TGTGCCACCAACAGACAAGAGACCCAGTACTTC. Its product reads: CATNRQETQYF.